Listed below are T cell receptor beta chains from one sample, sequenced in a study of T cell responses to AZD1222 COVID-19 vaccine. The protocol was immunoSEQ multiplex PCR, while the TCRdb copy is restricted to in-frame clones and leaves out a portion. The table has over 85,000 clones, less than 85% seen once. The sample consisted of peripheral blood, taken 28 days after the second AZD1222 dose. The source is an adult who received the AZD1222 COVID-19 vaccine. CDR3s include the opening cysteine and the closing phenylalanine or tryptophan. D genes are given only for firm matches. Not every row has a clone size; where given, it reads once, few, many or a size class.

TRBJ2-1,.,TRBV12-3/TRBV12-4,.,TGTGCCAGCAGTTGGGAAAAATACAATGAGCAGTTCTTC,CASSWEKYNEQFF
TRBJ1-1,.,TRBV7-3,.,TGTGCCAGCAGCTTACAGAGGAACACTGAAGCTTTCTTT,CASSLQRNTEAFF
TRBJ2-1,.,TRBV6-6,.,TGTGCCAGCAGTCGCGAGCTAGGTTTTAACGAGTTCTTC,CASSRELGFNEFF
TRBJ1-1,.,TRBV18,.,TGTGCCAGCTCAGTGTATGTCGCTGAAGCTTTCTTT,CASSVYVAEAFF
TRBJ1-6,TRBD1,TRBV7-9,.,TGTGCCAGCAGCCCAGCCAGACTCGGACAGGGGGCGAGTTCACCCCTCCACTTT,CASSPARLGQGASSPLHF
TRBJ2-1,TRBD2,TRBV2,few,TGTGCCAGCAGTGACTCAGGACTAGCGGGAGGCATGTACAATGAGCAGTTCTTC,CASSDSGLAGGMYNEQFF
TRBJ1-1,.,TRBV6-1,.,TGTGCCAGCAGTGAACTCGGGGACACTGAAGCTTTCTTT,CASSELGDTEAFF
TRBJ2-3,.,TRBV7-9,.,TGTGCCAGCAGCTTAGTAGGGACAGATACGCAGTATTTT,CASSLVGTDTQYF
TRBJ2-4,.,TRBV7-8,once,TGTGCCAGCAGCTTACCCCGGGACTCCTTAGCCAAAAACATTCAGTACTTC,CASSLPRDSLAKNIQYF
TRBJ2-7,.,TRBV7-2,once,TGTGCCAGCGCTAAATCGGGTTTGCGGGAAACCTACGAGCAGTACTTC,CASAKSGLRETYEQYF
TRBJ2-3,.,TRBV4-2,.,TGTGCCAGCAGCCTCTTAGCAGATACGCAGTATTTT,CASSLLADTQYF
TRBJ1-1,.,TRBV3-1/TRBV3-2,.,TGTGCCAGCAGCCAACGGGTTCGCACTGAAGCTTTCTTT,CASSQRVRTEAFF
TRBJ1-1,.,TRBV13,.,TGTGCCAGCAGCTTCGGAAGGAATCGGGCTTTCTTT,CASSFGRNRAFF
TRBJ2-7,.,TRBV7-8,.,TGTGCCAGCAGCGTCTTCTACGAGCAGTACTTC,CASSVFYEQYF
TRBJ1-5,.,TRBV20-1,.,TGCAGTGCTAGTAGGGGCGGCAAGGCCAACCAGCCCCAGCATTTT,CSASRGGKANQPQHF
TRBJ2-4,TRBD2,TRBV3-1/TRBV3-2,.,TGTGCCAGCACCACGAGGGGCGGCGCGGGGACTAGCGGGCTCCAGACAGCCAAAAACATTCAGTACTTC,CASTTRGGAGTSGLQTAKNIQYF
TRBJ1-3,.,TRBV4-2,.,TGTGCCAGCAGCCAAGATAGTGGAATTCAAGGAAACACCATATATTTT,CASSQDSGIQGNTIYF
TRBJ2-5,TRBD2,TRBV5-8,.,TGTGCCAGCAGCTTGTGGGGGACTAGCGGGAGATTGGCAGAGACCCAGTACTTC,CASSLWGTSGRLAETQYF
TRBJ1-1,.,TRBV29-1,.,TGCAGCGTTAGGAGGGGAACCGTCGGGGGGACTGAAGCTTTCTTT,CSVRRGTVGGTEAFF
TRBJ1-1,TRBD1,TRBV28,.,TGTGCCAGCAGTTTCGACAGGGTGAGGTTGGGATTCGAAGCTTTCTTT,CASSFDRVRLGFEAFF
TRBJ1-1,.,TRBV2,.,TGTGCCAGCACTCCTCAGGGGAGGGACCAAGCTTTCTTT,CASTPQGRDQAFF
TRBJ1-2,TRBD1,TRBV27,.,TGTGCCAGCAGGCTCACCGGGACAGGAGACCTTTCTCTACTTGGCTACACCTTC,CASRLTGTGDLSLLGYTF
TRBJ2-3,.,TRBV9,.,TGTGCCAGCAGCGTTAAGACAGGCGGGACAGATACGCAGTATTTT,CASSVKTGGTDTQYF